This T cell receptor beta chain is from a study of control samples from healthy donors and cancer patients. Sequencing used immunoSEQ multiplex PCR; TCRdb keeps in-frame clones, though not all of them. The table shows about 85,000 clones, with roughly nine tenths occurring only once. The CDR3 has 11 amino acids. The V end was cut by 1 base, the J end by 11 bases, with 5 bases between. This sequence originates from a woman aged 55-75 years in good health. Sequencing was done on a sample of blood. The V and J genes are TRBV12-3 or TRBV12-4 and TRBJ1-4; D not certain. The CDR3 DNA sequence: TGTGCCAGCAGTTTAGTCGGCAAACTGTTTTTT. Its protein is CASSLVGKLFF.